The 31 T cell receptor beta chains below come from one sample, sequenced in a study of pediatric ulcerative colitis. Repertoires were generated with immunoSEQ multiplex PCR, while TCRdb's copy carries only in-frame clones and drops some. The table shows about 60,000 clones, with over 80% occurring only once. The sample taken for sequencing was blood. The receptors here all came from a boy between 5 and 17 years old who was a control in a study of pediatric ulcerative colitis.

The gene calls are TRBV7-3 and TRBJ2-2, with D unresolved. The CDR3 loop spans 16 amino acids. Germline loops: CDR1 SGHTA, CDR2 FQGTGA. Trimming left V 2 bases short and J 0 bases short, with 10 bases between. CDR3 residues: CASSLQYSSNTGELFF. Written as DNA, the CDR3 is TGTGCCAGCAGCTTACAATACAGTTCGAACACCGGGGAGCTGTTTTTT. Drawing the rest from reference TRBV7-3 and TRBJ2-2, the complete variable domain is GAGVSQTPSNKVTEKGKYVELRCDPISGHTALYWYRQSLGQGPEFLIYFQGTGAADDSGLPNDRFFAVRPEGSVSTLKIQRTERGDSAVYLCASSLQYSSNTGELFFGEGSRLTVL.

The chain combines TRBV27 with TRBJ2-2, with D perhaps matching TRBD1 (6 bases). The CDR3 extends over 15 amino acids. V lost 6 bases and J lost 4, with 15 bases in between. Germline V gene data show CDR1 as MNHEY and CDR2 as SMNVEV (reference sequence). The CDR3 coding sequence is TGTGCCAGCAGAAGAAATGACAGGCCCACCGGGGAGCTGTTTTTT. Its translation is CASRRNDRPTGELFF.

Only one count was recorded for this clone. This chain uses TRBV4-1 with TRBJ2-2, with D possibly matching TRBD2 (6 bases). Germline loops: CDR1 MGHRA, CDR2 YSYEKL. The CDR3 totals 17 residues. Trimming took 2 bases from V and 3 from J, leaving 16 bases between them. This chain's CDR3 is CASSQTYREFYTGELFF. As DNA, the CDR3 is TGCGCCAGCAGCCAAACTTACCGGGAGTTTTACACCGGGGAGCTGTTTTTT.

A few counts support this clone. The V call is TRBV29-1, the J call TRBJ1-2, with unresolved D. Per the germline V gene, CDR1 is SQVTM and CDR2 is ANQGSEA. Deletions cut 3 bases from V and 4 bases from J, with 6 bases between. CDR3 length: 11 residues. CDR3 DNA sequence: TGCAGCGTTGAGCCCCCCTATGGCTACACCTTC. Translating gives CSVEPPYGYTF.

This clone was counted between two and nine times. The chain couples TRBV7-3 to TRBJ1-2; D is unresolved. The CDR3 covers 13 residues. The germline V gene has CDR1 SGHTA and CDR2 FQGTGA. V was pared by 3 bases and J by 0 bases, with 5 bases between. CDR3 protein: CASSLVSNYGYTF. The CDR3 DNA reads TGTGCCAGCAGCTTGGTCTCTAACTATGGCTACACCTTC.

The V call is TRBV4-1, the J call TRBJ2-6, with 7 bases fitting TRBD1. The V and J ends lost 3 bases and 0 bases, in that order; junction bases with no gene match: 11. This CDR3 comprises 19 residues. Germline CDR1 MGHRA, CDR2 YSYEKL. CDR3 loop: CASSQIVRTGSSGANVLTF. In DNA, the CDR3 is TGCGCCAGCAGCCAGATCGTAAGGACAGGCAGCTCTGGGGCCAACGTCCTGACTTTC.

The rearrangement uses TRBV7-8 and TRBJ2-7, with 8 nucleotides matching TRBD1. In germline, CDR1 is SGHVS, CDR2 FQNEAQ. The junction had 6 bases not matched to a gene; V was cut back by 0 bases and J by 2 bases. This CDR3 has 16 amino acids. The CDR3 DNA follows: TGTGCCAGCAGCTTAGCGCTTCTACAGGGGGCCTACGAGCAGTACTTC. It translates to CASSLALLQGAYEQYF.

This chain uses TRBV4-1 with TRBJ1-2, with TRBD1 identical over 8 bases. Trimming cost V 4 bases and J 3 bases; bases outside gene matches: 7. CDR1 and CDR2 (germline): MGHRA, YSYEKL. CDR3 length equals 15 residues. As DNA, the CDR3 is TGCGCCAGCAGCCGAGGACAGGGTTATGACTATGGCTACACCTTC. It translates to CASSRGQGYDYGYTF.

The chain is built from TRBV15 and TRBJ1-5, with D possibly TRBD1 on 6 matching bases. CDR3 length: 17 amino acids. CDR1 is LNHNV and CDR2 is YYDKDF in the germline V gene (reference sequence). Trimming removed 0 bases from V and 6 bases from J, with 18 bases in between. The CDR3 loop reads CATSREGLRGALQPQHF. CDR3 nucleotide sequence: TGTGCCACCAGCAGAGAGGGGCTTCGGGGGGCTCTTCAGCCCCAGCATTTT.

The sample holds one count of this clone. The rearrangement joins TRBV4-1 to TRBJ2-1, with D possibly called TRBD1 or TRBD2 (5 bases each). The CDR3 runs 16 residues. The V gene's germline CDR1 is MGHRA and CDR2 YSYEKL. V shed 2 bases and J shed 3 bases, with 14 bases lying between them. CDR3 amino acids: CASSQNRDPYYNEQFF. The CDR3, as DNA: TGCGCCAGCAGCCAAAACCGGGACCCTTACTACAATGAGCAGTTCTTC.

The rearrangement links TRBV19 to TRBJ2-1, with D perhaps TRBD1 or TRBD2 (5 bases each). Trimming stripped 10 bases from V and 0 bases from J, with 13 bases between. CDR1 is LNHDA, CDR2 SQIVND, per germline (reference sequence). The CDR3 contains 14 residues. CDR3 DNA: TGTGCCACCACCGGGACGAGCTCCTACAATGAGCAGTTCTTC. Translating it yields CATTGTSSYNEQFF.

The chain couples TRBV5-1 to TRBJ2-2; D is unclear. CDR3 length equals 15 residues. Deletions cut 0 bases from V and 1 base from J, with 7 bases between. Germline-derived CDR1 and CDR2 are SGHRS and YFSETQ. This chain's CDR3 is CASSLVAENTGELFF. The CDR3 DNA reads TGCGCCAGCAGCTTGGTGGCAGAGAACACCGGGGAGCTGTTTTTT.

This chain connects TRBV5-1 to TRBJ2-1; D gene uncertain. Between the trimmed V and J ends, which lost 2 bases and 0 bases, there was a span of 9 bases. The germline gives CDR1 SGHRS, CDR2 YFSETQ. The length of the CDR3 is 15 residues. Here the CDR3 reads CASSFGRSSYNEQFF. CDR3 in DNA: TGCGCCAGCAGCTTTGGACGGAGCTCCTACAATGAGCAGTTCTTC.

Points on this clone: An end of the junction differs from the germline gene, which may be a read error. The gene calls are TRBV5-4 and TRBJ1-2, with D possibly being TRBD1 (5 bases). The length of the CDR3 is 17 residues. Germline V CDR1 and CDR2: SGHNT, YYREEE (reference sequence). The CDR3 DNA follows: TGCGCCAGCAGCCAAGACCCGGCGGGGGTTTTAAACTATGGCTACACCTTC. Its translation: CASSQDPAGVLNYGYTF.

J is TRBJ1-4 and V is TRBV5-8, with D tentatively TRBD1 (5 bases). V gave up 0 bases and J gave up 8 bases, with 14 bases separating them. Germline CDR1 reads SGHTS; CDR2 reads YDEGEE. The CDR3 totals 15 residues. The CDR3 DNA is TGTGCCAGCAGCTTGGACAACCCCCGGGGCGAAAAACTGTTTTTT. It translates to CASSLDNPRGEKLFF.

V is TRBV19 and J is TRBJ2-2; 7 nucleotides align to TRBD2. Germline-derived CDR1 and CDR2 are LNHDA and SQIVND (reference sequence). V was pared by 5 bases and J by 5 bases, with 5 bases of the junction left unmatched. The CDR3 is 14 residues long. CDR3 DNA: TGTGCCAGTAGTCCCGGGCGGGAGACCGGGGAGCTGTTTTTT. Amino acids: CASSPGRETGELFF.

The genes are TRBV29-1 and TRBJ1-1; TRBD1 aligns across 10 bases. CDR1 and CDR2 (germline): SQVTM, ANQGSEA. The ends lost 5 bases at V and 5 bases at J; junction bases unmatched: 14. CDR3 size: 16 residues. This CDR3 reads CSVKKLGTGVGTEAFF. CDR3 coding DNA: TGCAGCGTTAAAAAACTCGGGACAGGGGTCGGTACTGAAGCTTTCTTT.

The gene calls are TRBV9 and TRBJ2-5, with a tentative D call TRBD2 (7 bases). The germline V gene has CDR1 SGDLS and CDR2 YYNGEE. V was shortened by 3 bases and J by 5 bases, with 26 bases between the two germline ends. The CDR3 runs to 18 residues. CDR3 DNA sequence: TGTGCCAGCAGCGAGGGGGGTGGAATAGCGCCCGGGAGGGAGACCCAGTACTTC. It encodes CASSEGGGIAPGRETQYF.

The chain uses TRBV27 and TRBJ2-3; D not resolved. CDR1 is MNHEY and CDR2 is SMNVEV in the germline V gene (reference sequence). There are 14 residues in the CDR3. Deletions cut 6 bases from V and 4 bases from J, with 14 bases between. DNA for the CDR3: TGTGCCAGCAGAGACCTCTCGCAGGCAGATACGCAGTATTTT. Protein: CASRDLSQADTQYF.

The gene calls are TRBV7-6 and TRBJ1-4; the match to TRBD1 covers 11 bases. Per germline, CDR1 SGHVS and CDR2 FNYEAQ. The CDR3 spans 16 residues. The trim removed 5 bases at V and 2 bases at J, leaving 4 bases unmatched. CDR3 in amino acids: CASSPGQGATNEKLFF. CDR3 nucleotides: TGTGCCAGCAGCCCTGGACAGGGGGCTACTAATGAAAAACTGTTTTTT.

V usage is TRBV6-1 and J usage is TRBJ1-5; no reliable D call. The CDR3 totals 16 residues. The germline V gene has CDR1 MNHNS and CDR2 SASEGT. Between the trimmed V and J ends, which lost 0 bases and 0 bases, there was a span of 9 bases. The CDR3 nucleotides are TGTGCCAGCAGTGAAGCGGGTGTTTATAGCAATCAGCCCCAGCATTTT. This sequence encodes CASSEAGVYSNQPQHF.

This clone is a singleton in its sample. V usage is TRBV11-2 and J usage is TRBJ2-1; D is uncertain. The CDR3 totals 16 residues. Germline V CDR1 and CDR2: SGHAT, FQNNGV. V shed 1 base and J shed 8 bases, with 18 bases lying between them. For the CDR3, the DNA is TGTGCCAGCAGCTTAGCTGGCCCGGCCCCCATCGATGAGCAGTTCTTC. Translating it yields CASSLAGPAPIDEQFF.

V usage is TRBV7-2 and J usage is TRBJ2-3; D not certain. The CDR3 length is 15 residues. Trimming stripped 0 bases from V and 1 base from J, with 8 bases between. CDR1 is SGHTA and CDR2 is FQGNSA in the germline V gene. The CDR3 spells CASSLARRGTDTQYF. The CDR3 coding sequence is TGTGCCAGCAGCTTAGCGCGGCGTGGCACAGATACGCAGTATTTT. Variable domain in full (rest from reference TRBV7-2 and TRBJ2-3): GAGVSQSPSNKVTEKGKDVELRCDPISGHTALYWYRQSLGQGLEFLIYFQGNSAPDKSGLPSDRFSAERTGGSVSTLTIQRTQQEDSAVYLCASSLARRGTDTQYFGPGTRLTVL.

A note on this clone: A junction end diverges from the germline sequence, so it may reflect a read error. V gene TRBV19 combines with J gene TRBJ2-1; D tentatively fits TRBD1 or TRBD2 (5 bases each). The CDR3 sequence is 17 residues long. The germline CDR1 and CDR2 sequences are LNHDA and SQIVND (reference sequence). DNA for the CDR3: TGTGCCAGTAGTAGAACCCGGGACGGAAGCTCCTACAGTGAGCAGTTCTTC. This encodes CASSRTRDGSSYSEQFF.

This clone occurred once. The CDR3 loop is CASSYDRGSGYGYTF. CDR3 in DNA: TGTGCCAGCAGCTACGACAGGGGGTCGGGCTATGGCTACACCTTC. The gene calls are TRBV5-8 and TRBJ1-2, with 9 bases identical to TRBD1. V was pared by 3 bases and J by 4 bases, with 7 bases of the junction left unmatched. The CDR3 contains 15 residues. Germline V CDR1 and CDR2: SGHTS, YDEGEE.

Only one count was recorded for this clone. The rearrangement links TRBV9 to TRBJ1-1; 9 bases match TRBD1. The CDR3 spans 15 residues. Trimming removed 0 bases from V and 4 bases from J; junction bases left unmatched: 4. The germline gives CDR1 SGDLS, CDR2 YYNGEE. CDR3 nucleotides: TGTGCCAGCAGCGTAGGGACAGGGGATGGCACTGAAGCTTTCTTT. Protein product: CASSVGTGDGTEAFF.

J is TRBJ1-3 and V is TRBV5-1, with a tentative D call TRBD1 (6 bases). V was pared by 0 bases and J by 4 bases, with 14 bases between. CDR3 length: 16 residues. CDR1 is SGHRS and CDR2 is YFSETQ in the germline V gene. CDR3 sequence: CASSLAGAMYGNTIYF. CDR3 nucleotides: TGCGCCAGCAGCTTGGCGGGGGCTATGTACGGAAACACCATATATTTT.

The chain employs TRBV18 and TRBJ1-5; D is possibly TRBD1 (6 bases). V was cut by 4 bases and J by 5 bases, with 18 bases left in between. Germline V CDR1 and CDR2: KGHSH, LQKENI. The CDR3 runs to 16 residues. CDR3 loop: CASSLIRDIQDQPQHF. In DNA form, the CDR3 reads TGTGCCAGCTCACTTATACGGGACATACAAGATCAGCCCCAGCATTTT.

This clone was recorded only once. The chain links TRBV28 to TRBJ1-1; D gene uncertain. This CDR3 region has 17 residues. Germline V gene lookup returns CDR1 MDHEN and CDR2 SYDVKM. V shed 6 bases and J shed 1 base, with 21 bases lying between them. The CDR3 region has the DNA TGTGCCAGCAGCCCTCTAAATGCGGCTGGGGAGAACACTGAAGCTTTCTTT. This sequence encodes CASSPLNAAGENTEAFF.

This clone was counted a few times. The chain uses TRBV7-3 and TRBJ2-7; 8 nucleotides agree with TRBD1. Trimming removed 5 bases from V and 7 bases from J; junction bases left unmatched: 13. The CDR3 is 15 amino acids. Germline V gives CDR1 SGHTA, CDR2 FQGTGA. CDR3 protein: CASSPGPGGRWEQYF. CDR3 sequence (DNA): TGTGCCAGCAGCCCTGGGCCAGGGGGCAGGTGGGAGCAGTACTTC.

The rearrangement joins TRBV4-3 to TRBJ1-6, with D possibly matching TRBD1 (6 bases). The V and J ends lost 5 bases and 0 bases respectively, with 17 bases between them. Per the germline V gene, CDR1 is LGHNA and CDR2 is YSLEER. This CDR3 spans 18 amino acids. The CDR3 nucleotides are TGCGCCAGCAGCAAAGGGGACAACCCGAGCTCCTATAATTCACCCCTCCACTTT. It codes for CASSKGDNPSSYNSPLHF.